The present T cell receptor (beta chain) was sequenced within a study of T cells in Graves' hyperthyroidism and ophthalmopathy. This clonotype has ten or more counts. Antigen: not known. With V trimmed by 4 bases and J by 5 bases, 5 bases remained unmatched. The V gene's germline CDR1 is LGHDT and CDR2 YNNKEL (reference sequence). The CDR3 totals 14 residues. General study points: Clonotypes that were expanded in thyroid above 0.001 mostly appeared in blood too.

From RNA transcripts, TCR beta CDR3 regions were amplified. Researchers ran a first-round RT-PCR on the TCR CDR3 using the HTBI primer set. TCRdb re-called the multiplex PCR reads through MiXCR, storing one row per CDR3 protein. The table records roughly 250,000 distinct CDR3 sequences, less than 20% of them present only once. Exclusion criteria comprised uncontrolled infection, other autoimmune disease, pregnancy or lactation. The chain has TRBV3-1 and TRBJ2-1, with TRBD2 matching 7 bases. The sequence came from a woman aged 18-29 years with Graves' ophthalmopathy. The sample taken for sequencing was blood. The CDR3 region is CASSRLASHNEQFF. In nucleotides, the CDR3 is TGTGCCAGCAGCCGACTAGCTAGCCACAATGAGCAGTTCTTC.